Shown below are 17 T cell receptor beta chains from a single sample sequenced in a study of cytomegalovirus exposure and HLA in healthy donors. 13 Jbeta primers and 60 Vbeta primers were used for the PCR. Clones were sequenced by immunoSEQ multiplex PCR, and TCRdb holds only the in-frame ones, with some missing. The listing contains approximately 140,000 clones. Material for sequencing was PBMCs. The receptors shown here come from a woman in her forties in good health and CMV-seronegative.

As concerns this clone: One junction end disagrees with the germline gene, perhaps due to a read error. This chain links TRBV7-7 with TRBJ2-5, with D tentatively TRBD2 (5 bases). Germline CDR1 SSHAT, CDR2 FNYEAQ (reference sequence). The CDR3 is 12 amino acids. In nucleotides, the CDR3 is TGTGCTAGCAGCTTAGTACTGGGAGCCCAGTACTTC. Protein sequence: CASSLVLGAQYF.

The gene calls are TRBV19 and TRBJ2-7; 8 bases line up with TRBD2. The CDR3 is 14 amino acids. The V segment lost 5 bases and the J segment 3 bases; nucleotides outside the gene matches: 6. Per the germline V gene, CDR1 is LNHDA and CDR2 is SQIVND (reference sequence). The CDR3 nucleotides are TGTGCCAGTAGTGCCGGGGGGGCTAACTACGAGCAGTACGTC. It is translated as CASSAGGANYEQYV.

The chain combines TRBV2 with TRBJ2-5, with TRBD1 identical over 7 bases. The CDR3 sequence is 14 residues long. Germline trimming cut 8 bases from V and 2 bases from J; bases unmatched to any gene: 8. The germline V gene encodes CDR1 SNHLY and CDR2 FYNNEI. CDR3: CASAHPQGQETQYF. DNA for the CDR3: TGTGCCAGCGCCCATCCACAGGGGCAAGAGACCCAGTACTTC.

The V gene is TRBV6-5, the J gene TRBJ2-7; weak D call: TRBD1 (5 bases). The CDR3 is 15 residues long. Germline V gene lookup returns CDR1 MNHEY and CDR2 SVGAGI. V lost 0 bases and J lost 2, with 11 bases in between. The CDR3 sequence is CASSYSGVPPYEQYF. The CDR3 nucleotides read TGTGCCAGCAGTTACTCAGGGGTACCTCCCTACGAGCAGTACTTC.

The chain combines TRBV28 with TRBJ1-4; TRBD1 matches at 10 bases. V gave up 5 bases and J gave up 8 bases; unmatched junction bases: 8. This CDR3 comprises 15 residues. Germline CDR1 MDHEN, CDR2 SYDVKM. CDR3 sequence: CASSHQGTGVEKLFF. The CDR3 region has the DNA TGTGCCAGCAGTCATCAAGGGACAGGGGTAGAAAAACTGTTTTTT.

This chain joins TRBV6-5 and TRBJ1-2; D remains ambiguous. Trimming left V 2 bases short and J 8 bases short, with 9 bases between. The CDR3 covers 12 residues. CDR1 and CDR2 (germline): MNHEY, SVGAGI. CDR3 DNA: TGTGCCAGCAGTTACGGGCGTCGAGGCTACACCTTC. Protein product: CASSYGRRGYTF.

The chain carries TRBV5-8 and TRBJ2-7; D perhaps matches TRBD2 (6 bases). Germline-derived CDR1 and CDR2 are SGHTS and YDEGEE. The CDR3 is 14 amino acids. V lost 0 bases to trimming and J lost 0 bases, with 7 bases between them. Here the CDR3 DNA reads TGTGCCAGCAGCTTGGGGGGGGTCTCCTACGAGCAGTACTTC. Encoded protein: CASSLGGVSYEQYF.

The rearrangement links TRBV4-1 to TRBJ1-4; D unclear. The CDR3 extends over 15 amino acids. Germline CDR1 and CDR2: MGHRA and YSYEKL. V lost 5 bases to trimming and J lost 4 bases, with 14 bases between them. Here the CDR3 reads CASSIPGSRNEKLFF. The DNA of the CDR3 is TGCGCCAGCAGCATACCAGGATCCCGTAATGAAAAACTGTTTTTT.

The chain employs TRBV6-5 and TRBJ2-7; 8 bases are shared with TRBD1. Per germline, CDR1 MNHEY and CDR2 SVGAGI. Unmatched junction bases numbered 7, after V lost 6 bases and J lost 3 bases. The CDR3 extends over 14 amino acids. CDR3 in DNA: TGTGCCAGCAGCCCCGGGACAGGTATCTACGAGCAGTACGTC. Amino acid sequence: CASSPGTGIYEQYV.

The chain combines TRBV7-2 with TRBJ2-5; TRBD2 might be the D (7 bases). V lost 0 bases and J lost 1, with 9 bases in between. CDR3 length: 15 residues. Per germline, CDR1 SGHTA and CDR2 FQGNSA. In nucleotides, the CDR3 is TGTGCCAGCAGCTTAGCAGGGGGGGCCCAAGAGACCCAGTACTTC. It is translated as CASSLAGGAQETQYF.

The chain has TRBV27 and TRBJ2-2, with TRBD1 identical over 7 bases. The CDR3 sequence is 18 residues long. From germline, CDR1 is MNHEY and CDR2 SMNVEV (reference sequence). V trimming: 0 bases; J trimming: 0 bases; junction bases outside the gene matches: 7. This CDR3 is CASSLSEDRLANTGELFF. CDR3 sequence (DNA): TGTGCCAGCAGTTTATCGGAGGACAGGCTAGCGAACACCGGGGAGCTGTTTTTT.

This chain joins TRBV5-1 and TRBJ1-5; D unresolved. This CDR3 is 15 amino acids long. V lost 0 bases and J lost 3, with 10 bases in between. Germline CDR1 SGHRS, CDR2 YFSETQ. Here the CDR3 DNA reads TGCGCCAGCAGCTTGGCAAACGGGGACAATCAGCCCCAGCATTTT. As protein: CASSLANGDNQPQHF. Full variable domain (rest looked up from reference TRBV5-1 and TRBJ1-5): KAGVTQTPRYLIKTRGQQVTLSCSPISGHRSVSWYQQTPGQGLQFLFEYFSETQRNKGNFPGRFSGRQFSNSRSEMNVSTLELGDSALYLCASSLANGDNQPQHFGDGTRLSIL.

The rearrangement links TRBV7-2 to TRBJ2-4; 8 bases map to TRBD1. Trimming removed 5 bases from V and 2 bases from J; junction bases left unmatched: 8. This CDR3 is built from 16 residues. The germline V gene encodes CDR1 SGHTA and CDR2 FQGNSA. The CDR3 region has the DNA TGTGCCAGCAGCGTGGGACAGGTGCTATCCAAAAACATTCAGTACTTC. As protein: CASSVGQVLSKNIQYF.

The CDR3 loop reads CASSFGQDPSGNTIYF. The CDR3 nucleotides are TGCGCCAGCAGCTTCGGACAGGACCCCTCTGGAAACACCATATATTTT. The V and J genes are TRBV5-1 and TRBJ1-3; 7 bases line up with TRBD1. The CDR3 has 16 amino acids. Losses at the gene ends were 2 bases for V and 0 bases for J; bases not matched to a gene: 5. Germline V gives CDR1 SGHRS, CDR2 YFSETQ.

Written as DNA, the CDR3 is TGTGCCAGCAGTTTAACAGGGCTAGGAACTGAAGCTTTCTTT. Its protein is CASSLTGLGTEAFF. The J gene is TRBJ1-1, the V gene TRBV28, with TRBD1 as a possible D gene (6 bases). Germline CDR1 is MDHEN and CDR2 is SYDVKM. The germline V and J ends were trimmed by 2 bases and 5 bases, with 12 bases remaining between them. The CDR3 length is 14 residues.

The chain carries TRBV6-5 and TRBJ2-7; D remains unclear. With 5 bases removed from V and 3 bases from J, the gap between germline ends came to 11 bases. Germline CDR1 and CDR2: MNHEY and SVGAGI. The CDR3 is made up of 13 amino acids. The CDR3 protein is CASSKDKNYEQYF. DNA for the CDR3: TGTGCCAGCAGTAAAGACAAGAACTACGAGCAGTACTTC.

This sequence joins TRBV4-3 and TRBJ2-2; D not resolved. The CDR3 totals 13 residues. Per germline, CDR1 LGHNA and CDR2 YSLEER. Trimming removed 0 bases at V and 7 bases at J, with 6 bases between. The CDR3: CASSQDHYGELFF. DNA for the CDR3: TGCGCCAGCAGCCAAGATCACTACGGGGAGCTGTTTTTT.